These 18 T cell receptor beta chains share one sample of origin, sequenced in a study of response to subunit inactivated influenza vaccine. MiXCR, run by TCRdb on the RT-PCR reads, gives a single entry per CDR3 protein. Here the sample spans under 850,000 distinct CDR3 sequences, approximately 17% being singletons. The specimen was PBMCs from blood, collected about 5 days after vaccination. The source is a man between 50 and 59 years old who received an inactivated influenza vaccine.

The chain couples TRBV6-2 or TRBV6-3 to TRBJ2-7; D call uncertain. The CDR3 contains 16 residues. Trimming left V 0 bases short and J 6 bases short, with 18 bases between. From germline, CDR1 is MNHEY and CDR2 SVGEGT. The CDR3 loop reads CASSYSSLGTRSEQYF. CDR3 in DNA: TGTGCCAGCAGTTACTCAAGCTTGGGAACCCGGAGCGAGCAGTACTTC.

The chain uses TRBV29-1 and TRBJ2-1, with TRBD2 identical over 8 bases. J gave up 4 bases and V 1 base, and 3 bases lay outside the gene matches. Germline CDR1 is SQVTM and CDR2 is ANQGSEA. The CDR3 sequence is 14 residues long. CDR3 nucleotide sequence: TGCAGCGTTGAAGGGACTAGCTGGTACAATGAGCAGTTCTTC. It yields the protein CSVEGTSWYNEQFF.

In its sample, this clonotype was seen a few times. The chain has TRBV4-3 and TRBJ2-6; D possibly corresponds to TRBD1 (5 bases). V was cut by 0 bases and J by 1 base, with 7 bases left in between. This CDR3 has 16 amino acids. Per the germline V gene, CDR1 is LGHNA and CDR2 is YSLEER. This CDR3 reads CASSQDRASGANVLTF. The CDR3 DNA follows: TGCGCCAGCAGCCAAGACAGGGCTTCTGGGGCCAACGTCCTGACTTTC.

The chain has TRBV5-1 and TRBJ1-1, with 9 nucleotides matching TRBD1. Germline V gene lookup returns CDR1 SGHRS and CDR2 YFSETQ. The CDR3 loop spans 15 amino acids. V shed 3 bases, J shed 0 bases, and the junction held 3 bases outside the gene matches. CDR3 region: CASSWGTGMNTEAFF. Here the CDR3 DNA reads TGCGCCAGCAGCTGGGGGACAGGGATGAACACTGAAGCTTTCTTT.

The chain links TRBV11-2 to TRBJ2-1; the D call may be TRBD1 or TRBD2 (5 bases each). Germline assignment: CDR1 SGHAT and CDR2 FQNNGV. Deletions cut 1 base from V and 2 bases from J, with 9 bases between. The CDR3 sequence is 15 residues long. The chain's CDR3 is CASSLAGPPYNEQFF. As DNA, the CDR3 is TGTGCCAGCAGCTTAGCGGGGCCCCCCTACAATGAGCAGTTCTTC. Full variable domain (missing parts from reference TRBV11-2 and TRBJ2-1): EAGVAQSPRYKIIEKRQSVAFWCNPISGHATLYWYQQILGQGPKLLIQFQNNGVVDDSQLPKDRFSAERLKGVDSTLKIQPAKLEDSAVYLCASSLAGPPYNEQFFGPGTRLTVL.

This clonotype occurred a few times. The V gene is TRBV7-9, the J gene TRBJ2-1; a weak D match, TRBD1 (6 bases). V dropped 5 bases and J dropped 3 bases, with 11 bases sitting between them. This CDR3 region has 14 residues. Germline V gene data show CDR1 as SEHNR and CDR2 as FQNEAQ (reference sequence). The DNA for the CDR3 is TGTGCCAGCAGCGACGGGACATTCTACAATGAGCAGTTCTTC. Translation: CASSDGTFYNEQFF.

This clonotype was counted a few times. V and J are TRBV20-1 and TRBJ1-1; D may be TRBD1 (5 bases). The CDR3 extends over 16 amino acids. Germline-derived CDR1 and CDR2 are DFQATT and SNEGSKA (reference sequence). V lost 6 bases to trimming and J lost 1 base, with 21 bases between them. The CDR3 sequence: CSAPTRRQGGNTEAFF. CDR3 coding DNA: TGCAGTGCCCCAACGAGAAGGCAGGGAGGGAACACTGAAGCTTTCTTT.

This clonotype was recorded a few times. An end of the junction does not agree with germline; a read error may underlie this. The chain links TRBV9 to TRBJ2-1; 8 bases are shared with TRBD2. The CDR3 length is 17 residues. Germline CDR1 and CDR2: SGDLS and YYNGEE. CDR3 nucleotides: TGTGCCAGCGGCGTAGGGGGGGCGGGGGGATCCTACAATGAGCAGTTCTTC. This gives the protein CASGVGGAGGSYNEQFF.

The chain couples TRBV7-9 to TRBJ2-5, with 11 bases lining up with TRBD2. From germline, CDR1 is SEHNR and CDR2 FQNEAQ (reference sequence). Unmatched junction bases numbered 11, after V lost 6 bases and J lost 2 bases. This CDR3 is 17 amino acids long. Here the CDR3 DNA reads TGTGCCAGCAGTCCAACTAGCGGGGGAACCAGTCAAGAGACCCAGTACTTC. Its protein product is CASSPTSGGTSQETQYF. Complete variable domain (other parts from reference TRBV7-9 and TRBJ2-5): DTGVSQNPRHKITKRGQNVTFRCDPISEHNRLYWYRQTLGQGPEFLTYFQNEAQLEKSRLLSDRFSAERPKGSFSTLEIQRTEQGDSAMYLCASSPTSGGTSQETQYFGPGTRLLVL.

This clonotype appeared a few times. The CDR3, as DNA: TGTGCCACCTCCGGTGGGGGAGAAAAACTGTTTTTT. This encodes CATSGGGEKLFF. The chain carries TRBV10-3 and TRBJ1-4, with D possibly TRBD1 on 5 matching bases. This CDR3 has 12 amino acids. The V gene lost 10 bases and the J gene lost 8 bases, with 14 bases spanning the gap. CDR1 is ENHRY, CDR2 SYGVKD, per germline.

The chain carries TRBV4-3 and TRBJ2-7; D perhaps matches TRBD1 (5 bases). V dropped 1 base and J dropped 6 bases, with 25 bases sitting between them. The V gene's germline CDR1 is LGHNA and CDR2 YSLEER. This CDR3 has 18 residues. The CDR3, as DNA: TGCGCCAGCAGCCAAGCCTATGCGGCTAGGGGTCCATTACGCGAGCAGTACTTC. As protein: CASSQAYAARGPLREQYF.

In this sample, this clonotype turned up a few times. This chain connects TRBV28 to TRBJ2-3; 8 bases align to TRBD2. Trimming took 3 bases from V and 8 from J; bases not matched to a gene: 7. The CDR3 totals 14 residues. The germline CDR1 and CDR2 sequences are MDHEN and SYDVKM. CDR3 sequence: CASSLSSGSVTQYF. The CDR3 nucleotides are TGTGCCAGCAGTTTGTCAAGCGGGAGTGTTACGCAGTATTTT.

The V gene is TRBV5-6, the J gene TRBJ1-1, with 8 bases aligning to TRBD1. Unmatched junction bases numbered 9, after V lost 7 bases and J lost 4 bases. Germline V gives CDR1 SGHDT, CDR2 YYEEEE. The CDR3 runs 14 residues. The CDR3 coding sequence is TGTGCCAGCGACGGCCAGGGGGCTCTCACTGAAGCTTTCTTT. Residues: CASDGQGALTEAFF.

The J gene is TRBJ2-1, the V gene TRBV9; 14 bases align to TRBD2. The V segment lost 4 bases and the J segment 9 bases; nucleotides outside the gene matches: 6. This CDR3 region has 15 residues. From germline, CDR1 is SGDLS and CDR2 YYNGEE. CDR3 nucleotides: TGTGCCAGCAGCACCCGACTAGCGGGAGGGAGTGAGCAGTTCTTC. Its translation is CASSTRLAGGSEQFF.

The J gene is TRBJ1-2, the V gene TRBV7-9, with D perhaps matching TRBD1 (6 bases). With 5 bases removed from V and 8 bases from J, the gap between germline ends came to 21 bases. Germline assignment: CDR1 SEHNR and CDR2 FQNEAQ (reference sequence). There are 15 residues in the CDR3. CDR3 residues: CASSPQRGQGAGYTF. The CDR3 nucleotides are TGTGCCAGCAGCCCGCAACGGGGGCAGGGAGCCGGCTACACCTTC.

The V gene is TRBV7-2, the J gene TRBJ2-4; 9 bases are a match to TRBD2. The V segment lost 5 bases and the J segment 6 bases; nucleotides outside the gene matches: 14. Looked up from germline, CDR1 is SGHTA and CDR2 is FQGNSA. CDR3 size: 17 residues. CDR3 loop: CASSSGLASPGGNIQYF. DNA for the CDR3: TGTGCCAGCAGCAGCGGACTAGCGTCCCCGGGGGGAAACATTCAGTACTTC. Looking up the rest from reference TRBV7-2 and TRBJ2-4 gives the full variable domain: GAGVSQSPSNKVTEKGKDVELRCDPISGHTALYWYRQSLGQGLEFLIYFQGNSAPDKSGLPSDRFSAERTGGSVSTLTIQRTQQEDSAVYLCASSSGLASPGGNIQYFGAGTRLSVL.

This rearrangement joins TRBV7-9 to TRBJ2-4; the D is unclear. Trimming cost V 2 bases and J 1 base, with 12 bases left between them. CDR3 length equals 16 residues. CDR1 and CDR2 (germline): SEHNR, FQNEAQ (reference sequence). The DNA for the CDR3 is TGTGCCAGCAGCTTAAAGCACCTTGGGGCCAAAAACATTCAGTACTTC. This encodes CASSLKHLGAKNIQYF.

The chain couples TRBV10-3 to TRBJ2-7, with TRBD1 identical over 7 bases. The germline CDR1 and CDR2 sequences are ENHRY and SYGVKD. V dropped 5 bases and J dropped 3; count of bases not matched to a gene: 4. CDR3 length equals 13 residues. CDR3 sequence: CAISMGQHYEQYF. The CDR3 bases are TGTGCCATCAGTATGGGACAGCACTACGAGCAGTACTTC.